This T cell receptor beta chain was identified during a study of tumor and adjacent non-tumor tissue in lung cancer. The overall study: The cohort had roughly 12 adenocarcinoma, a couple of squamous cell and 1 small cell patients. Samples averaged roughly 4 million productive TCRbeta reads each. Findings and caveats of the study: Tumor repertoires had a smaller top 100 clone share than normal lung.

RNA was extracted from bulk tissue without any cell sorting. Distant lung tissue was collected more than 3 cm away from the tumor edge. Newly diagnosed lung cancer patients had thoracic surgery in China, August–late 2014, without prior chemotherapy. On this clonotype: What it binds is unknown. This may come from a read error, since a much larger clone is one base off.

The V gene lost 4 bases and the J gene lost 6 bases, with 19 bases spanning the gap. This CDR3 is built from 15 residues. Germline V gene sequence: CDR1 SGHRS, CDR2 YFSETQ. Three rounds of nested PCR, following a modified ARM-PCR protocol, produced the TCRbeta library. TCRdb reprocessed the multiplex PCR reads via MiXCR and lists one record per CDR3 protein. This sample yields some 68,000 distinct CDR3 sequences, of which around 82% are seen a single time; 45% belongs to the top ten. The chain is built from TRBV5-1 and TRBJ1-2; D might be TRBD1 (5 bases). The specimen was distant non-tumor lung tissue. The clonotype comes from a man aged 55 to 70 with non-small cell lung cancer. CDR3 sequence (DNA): TGCGCCAGCAGCGAGACCTTCGGGACGGCTGATGGCTACACCTTC. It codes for CASSETFGTADGYTF.